The rows below give T cell receptor beta chains drawn from one sample of a study of vaccination and CD4 T cells after COVID-19. The antigens these receptors bind are not known. One entry per CDR3 protein, called by TCRdb with MiXCR from the PCR reads. The sample records approximately 16,000 distinct CDR3 sequences, about 48% being singletons. Sequenced here: CD4+ T cells from blood, cultured in vitro, sampled before SARS-CoV-2 vaccination. These receptors were obtained from a human donor who had recovered from COVID-19. CDR3s include the opening cysteine and the closing phenylalanine or tryptophan. Each record gives: clone size, J gene, V gene, D gene, CDR3 DNA, CDR3 protein. A D gene is named only where the DNA matches it firmly. Clone size appears in some rows only: once, few, many, or a class for an expanded clone.

clone_size: -
j_call: TRBJ2-1
v_call: TRBV7-9
d_call: -
cdr3_nt: TGTGCCAGCAGGCCCGATGGAGGGACAAAGTCCTACAATGAGCAGTTCTTC
cdr3_aa: CASRPDGGTKSYNEQFF

clone_size: -
j_call: TRBJ2-7
v_call: TRBV28
d_call: -
cdr3_nt: TGTGCCAGCAGCCAGACCTTCTACGAGCAGTACTTC
cdr3_aa: CASSQTFYEQYF

clone_size: -
j_call: TRBJ2-5
v_call: TRBV24-1
d_call: TRBD2
cdr3_nt: TGTGCCACCAGTGATCCGGGACTAGCGGCAGAGACCCAGTACTTC
cdr3_aa: CATSDPGLAAETQYF

clone_size: few
j_call: TRBJ2-1
v_call: TRBV20-1
d_call: TRBD2
cdr3_nt: TGCAGTGCTGCCGGGACTAGTTCCTACAATGAGCAGTTCTTC
cdr3_aa: CSAAGTSSYNEQFF

clone_size: few
j_call: TRBJ2-7
v_call: TRBV11-3
d_call: TRBD2
cdr3_nt: TGTGCCAGCAGCTCCGGGGGGTACGAGCAGTACTTC
cdr3_aa: CASSSGGYEQYF

clone_size: -
j_call: TRBJ2-1
v_call: TRBV7-8
d_call: -
cdr3_nt: TGTGCCAGCAGCTTAGTTAATCGGGACTTCCTCGGGAATGAGCAGTTCTTC
cdr3_aa: CASSLVNRDFLGNEQFF

clone_size: few
j_call: TRBJ2-2
v_call: TRBV27
d_call: TRBD1
cdr3_nt: TGTGCCAGCAGTTCGGACAGGGCGCGGGGGGAGCTGTTTTTT
cdr3_aa: CASSSDRARGELFF

clone_size: -
j_call: TRBJ1-3
v_call: TRBV6-1
d_call: TRBD1
cdr3_nt: TGTGCCAGCAGTGCCAAGGGACAGGACTTCTCTGGAAACACCATATATTTT
cdr3_aa: CASSAKGQDFSGNTIYF

clone_size: -
j_call: TRBJ1-5
v_call: TRBV19
d_call: -
cdr3_nt: TGTGCCAGTACCCGCTTTAGGGAGAATCAGCCCCAGCATTTT
cdr3_aa: CASTRFRENQPQHF

clone_size: -
j_call: TRBJ2-1
v_call: TRBV28
d_call: TRBD1
cdr3_nt: TGTGCCAGCAGTAGGGACAGGGCGAATGAGCAGTTCTTC
cdr3_aa: CASSRDRANEQFF

clone_size: -
j_call: TRBJ2-7
v_call: TRBV4-3
d_call: TRBD1
cdr3_nt: TGCGCCAGCAGCCGCGGCGTCGGGACAGGGGTCCACGAGCAGTACTTC
cdr3_aa: CASSRGVGTGVHEQYF

clone_size: -
j_call: TRBJ2-3
v_call: TRBV20-1
d_call: TRBD2
cdr3_nt: TGCAGTGCTACCGAGACTAGCGCAACAGATACGCAGTATTTT
cdr3_aa: CSATETSATDTQYF